One TCR beta chain is described in this entry. This record comes from a study of molecular identifiers for immune sequencing clone quantification. The CDR3 loop spans 18 amino acids. The V gene's germline CDR1 is LGHNA and CDR2 YSLEER. V was shortened by 2 bases and J by 4 bases, with 23 bases between the two germline ends. Previously described methods and listed TCR primers were employed for the bulk TCR libraries. From the PCR reads, TCRdb called clonotypes with MiXCR, one entry per CDR3 protein. The sample shows tens of thousands of distinct CDR3 sequences, roughly 24% of them seen only once. Sequencing was carried out using naive CD8+ T cells from blood, with Jurkat cell RNA spiked in. Subset given: FACS-sorted CD8+CD4-CCR7+CD45RA+ naive T cells. The chain is built from TRBV4-3 and TRBJ1-1; no reliable D call. The sequence was collected from a human donor in good health. Some libraries in this study had Jurkat cell RNA spiked in. CDR3 bases: TGCGCCAGCAGCCAACATGACATGGGGTTCGAGTTGGGCACTGAAGCTTTCTTT. It yields the protein CASSQHDMGFELGTEAFF.